The T cell receptor beta chain described here comes from a study of blood T cells in healthy people across ages. Primers used in a second PCR of roughly 7 to 11 cycles were a sample-barcoded 5' primer and a J-beta primer mix. Every single cDNA molecule received a tag from a template-switch adaptor with 12 random nucleotides. Via MiXCR, TCRdb re-called the 5' RACE reads, giving one row per CDR3 protein. This table holds 650,000 or so distinct CDR3 sequences, about 50% found once. This CDR3 contains 14 residues. Trimming pared 1 base from V and 0 bases from J, leaving 7 bases between. Germline CDR1 SGHTA, CDR2 FQGNSA.

Sequencing used blood. The chain carries TRBV7-2 and TRBJ2-7; D not resolved. The origin of this receptor is a woman of 80 years or more in good health. CDR3 region: CASSLGTRSYEQYF. The DNA for the CDR3 is TGTGCCAGCAGCTTAGGGACCCGCTCCTACGAGCAGTACTTC.